The 15 T cell receptor beta chains reported below all come from one sample, sequenced in a study of blood T cell repertoires in COVID-19. Measured with immunoSEQ multiplex PCR; TCRdb has only the in-frame clones, and not every one. This sample has some 40,000 clones, with approximately 71% found just once. Sequenced input: peripheral blood. Every receptor here comes from a man aged 80 or over with acute or convalescent COVID-19.

This sequence joins TRBV5-4 and TRBJ2-5, with TRBD1 identical over 8 bases. Germline V lookup: CDR1 SGHNT, CDR2 YYREEE (reference sequence). The length of the CDR3 is 15 residues. V lost 4 bases, J lost 1 base, and 6 bases stayed unmatched. CDR3: CASSLGRGPQETQYF. In DNA form, the CDR3 reads TGTGCCAGCAGCCTTGGCAGGGGGCCCCAAGAGACCCAGTACTTC. Full variable domain (outside the CDR3, taken from reference TRBV5-4 and TRBJ2-5): ETGVTQSPTHLIKTRGQQVTLRCSSQSGHNTVSWYQQALGQGPQFIFQYYREEENGRGNFPPRFSGLQFPNYSSELNVNALELDDSALYLCASSLGRGPQETQYFGPGTRLLVL.

Only a few counts were recorded for this clone. This chain links TRBV7-9 with TRBJ1-2; 7 nucleotides align to TRBD1. The CDR3 consists of 14 residues. In germline, CDR1 is SEHNR, CDR2 FQNEAQ (reference sequence). Losses at the gene ends were 4 bases for V and 4 bases for J; bases not matched to a gene: 6. The CDR3 region has the DNA TGTGCCAGCAGCTCGAGGGACAGAACCTATGGCTACACCTTC. Protein sequence: CASSSRDRTYGYTF. The complete variable domain, with remaining parts taken from reference TRBV7-9 and TRBJ1-2, reads DTGVSQNPRHKITKRGQNVTFRCDPISEHNRLYWYRQTLGQGPEFLTYFQNEAQLEKSRLLSDRFSAERPKGSFSTLEIQRTEQGDSAMYLCASSSRDRTYGYTFGSGTRLTVV.

The chain combines TRBV5-4 with TRBJ2-1; TRBD2 matches 9 bases. The CDR3 covers 15 residues. V dropped 4 bases and J dropped 3; count of bases not matched to a gene: 5. Germline assignment: CDR1 SGHNT and CDR2 YYREEE (reference sequence). The CDR3 region is CASSPGTSNYNEQFF. Written as DNA, the CDR3 is TGTGCCAGCAGCCCCGGGACTAGCAACTACAATGAGCAGTTCTTC.

This chain uses TRBV18 with TRBJ1-1, with a possible D match to TRBD1 (5 bases). V lost 4 bases and J lost 0, with 6 bases in between. Germline CDR1 KGHSH, CDR2 LQKENI. The CDR3 consists of 13 residues. CDR3 amino acids: CASSRGMNTEAFF. The DNA for the CDR3 is TGTGCCAGCTCACGGGGCATGAACACTGAAGCTTTCTTT.

The chain combines TRBV5-1 with TRBJ2-3; D is unresolved. CDR1 and CDR2 from the germline V gene are SGHRS and YFSETQ. V was shortened by 0 bases and J by 5 bases, with 10 bases between the two germline ends. The CDR3 spans 14 residues. The CDR3 sequence: CASSLGSPRDTQYF. CDR3 DNA sequence: TGCGCCAGCAGCTTGGGTAGTCCTAGAGATACGCAGTATTTT.

In this sample, this clone turned up a few times. The V and J genes are TRBV19 and TRBJ1-2; 8 nucleotides match TRBD1. The V segment lost 7 bases and the J segment 6 bases; nucleotides outside the gene matches: 7. Germline CDR1 and CDR2: LNHDA and SQIVND (reference sequence). This CDR3 spans 13 amino acids. Here the CDR3 reads CASIAQGEHGYTF. The CDR3 DNA reads as TGTGCCAGTATCGCACAGGGGGAACATGGCTACACCTTC.

This clone was observed a few times. The rearrangement joins TRBV11-3 to TRBJ1-1; 7 bases match TRBD1. The germline CDR1 and CDR2 sequences are SGHNT and YENEEA. The ends lost 5 bases at V and 4 bases at J; junction bases unmatched: 10. The CDR3 runs 15 residues. The CDR3 spells CASSPPDRAGTEAFF. The CDR3 nucleotides read TGTGCCAGCAGCCCCCCCGACAGGGCGGGCACTGAAGCTTTCTTT.

The chain combines TRBV7-9 with TRBJ2-7; D uncertain. Between the trimmed V and J ends, which lost 4 bases and 2 bases, there was a span of 3 bases. The CDR3 has 11 residues. Germline V gene sequence: CDR1 SEHNR, CDR2 FQNEAQ (reference sequence). The CDR3 sequence is CASSSTYEQYF. CDR3 nucleotides: TGTGCCAGCAGCTCTACCTACGAGCAGTACTTC.

The V gene is TRBV20-1, the J gene TRBJ2-7; 9 nucleotides match TRBD2. There are 13 residues in the CDR3. V shed 3 bases and J 5 bases; nucleotides not matched to a gene: 5. CDR1 DFQATT and CDR2 SNEGSKA come from the germline V gene (reference sequence). DNA of the CDR3: TGCAGTGCTAGTCGGCGGGAGGGGGACGAGCAGTACTTC. Protein product: CSASRREGDEQYF.

The chain uses TRBV19 and TRBJ1-2, with 8 bases fitting TRBD1. This CDR3 is built from 15 residues. The germline gives CDR1 LNHDA, CDR2 SQIVND (reference sequence). The J segment lost 4 bases and the V segment lost 3 bases, leaving 7 bases of the junction unmatched. The CDR3 spells CASSIGQGAGYGYTF. As DNA, the CDR3 is TGTGCCAGTAGTATCGGACAGGGCGCGGGCTATGGCTACACCTTC. The full variable domain, rest sourced from reference TRBV19 and TRBJ1-2, is DGGITQSPKYLFRKEGQNVTLSCEQNLNHDAMYWYRQDPGQGLRLIYYSQIVNDFQKGDIAEGYSVSREKKESFPLTVTSAQKNPTAFYLCASSIGQGAGYGYTFGSGTRLTVV.

The V gene is TRBV27, the J gene TRBJ1-2; TRBD1 might be the D (5 bases). With 6 bases removed from V and 5 bases from J, the gap between germline ends came to 13 bases. The CDR3 runs to 13 residues. Germline CDR1 reads MNHEY; CDR2 reads SMNVEV (reference sequence). The CDR3 spells CASSYDAGYGYTF. DNA of the CDR3: TGTGCCAGCAGCTACGACGCAGGGTATGGCTACACCTTC.

The rearrangement joins TRBV11-2 to TRBJ2-1; D is possibly TRBD2 (6 bases). The CDR3 contains 18 residues. Germline V lookup: CDR1 SGHAT, CDR2 FQNNGV. V was shortened by 3 bases and J by 7 bases, with 25 bases between the two germline ends. Here the CDR3 DNA reads TGTGCCAGCAGCTTTGGACTACACCAAAGCGAGGAGGAGAATGAGCAGTTCTTC. This sequence encodes CASSFGLHQSEEENEQFF.

The genes are TRBV19 and TRBJ1-1; D possibly corresponds to TRBD1 (5 bases). CDR1 and CDR2 from the germline V gene are LNHDA and SQIVND (reference sequence). CDR3 size: 13 residues. The ends were cut back, 9 bases at V and 3 bases at J, with 14 bases in the middle. In DNA, the CDR3 is TGTGCCAGCGGAACAGGCCTCCACACTGAAGCTTTCTTT. Translated, it gives CASGTGLHTEAFF. The full variable domain, rest sourced from reference TRBV19 and TRBJ1-1, is DGGITQSPKYLFRKEGQNVTLSCEQNLNHDAMYWYRQDPGQGLRLIYYSQIVNDFQKGDIAEGYSVSREKKESFPLTVTSAQKNPTAFYLCASGTGLHTEAFFGQGTRLTVV.

The rearrangement uses TRBV9 and TRBJ1-5, with a possible D match to TRBD1 (5 bases). Germline V gene lookup returns CDR1 SGDLS and CDR2 YYNGEE. The CDR3 is 14 residues long. The germline V and J ends were trimmed by 0 bases and 5 bases, with 9 bases remaining between them. This CDR3 is CASSVGGGYQPQHF. In DNA form, the CDR3 reads TGTGCCAGCAGCGTAGGGGGGGGGTATCAGCCCCAGCATTTT.

The chain carries TRBV12-5 and TRBJ2-3, with D unresolved. This CDR3 has 13 residues. From germline, CDR1 is LGHNT and CDR2 FRNRAP. V was pared by 1 base and J by 6 bases, with 8 bases between. The CDR3 protein is CASGLGDLDTQYF. In nucleotides, the CDR3 is TGTGCTAGTGGTTTGGGAGACTTGGATACGCAGTATTTT.